This T cell receptor beta chain appears in the sequencing data of a study of blood T cell repertoires in COVID-19. Germline assignment: CDR1 MGHRA and CDR2 YSYEKL. J was trimmed by 1 base and V by 4 bases; bases with no gene match: 13. The CDR3 has 18 residues. Sequencing used immunoSEQ multiplex PCR; TCRdb keeps in-frame clones, though not all of them. The data show about 190,000 clones, with approximately 91% seen just once and roughly 6.7% held by the top ten. Material: peripheral blood. The TCR originated in a man aged 35 to 55 with acute or convalescent COVID-19. V usage is TRBV4-1 and J usage is TRBJ2-1, with 7 nucleotides matching TRBD1. The CDR3 DNA follows: TGCGCCAGCAGCCGTATGGGAGACCCGGGACAGTCCTACAATGAGCAGTTCTTC. Its translation: CASSRMGDPGQSYNEQFF.